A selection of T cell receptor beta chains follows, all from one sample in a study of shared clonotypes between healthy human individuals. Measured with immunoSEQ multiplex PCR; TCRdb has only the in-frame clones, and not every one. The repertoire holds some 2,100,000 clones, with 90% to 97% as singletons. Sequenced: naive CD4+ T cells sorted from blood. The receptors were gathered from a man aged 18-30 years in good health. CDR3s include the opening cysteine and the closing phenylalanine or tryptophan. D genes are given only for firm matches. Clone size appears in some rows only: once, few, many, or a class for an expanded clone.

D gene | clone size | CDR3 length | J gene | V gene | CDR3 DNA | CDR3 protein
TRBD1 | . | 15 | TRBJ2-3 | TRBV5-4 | TGTGCCAGCAGCCGTCCCGGGACAGGGACAGATACGCAGTATTTT | CASSRPGTGTDTQYF
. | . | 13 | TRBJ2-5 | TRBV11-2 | TGTGCCAGCAGCCGGGACTCCCAAGAGACCCAGTACTTC | CASSRDSQETQYF
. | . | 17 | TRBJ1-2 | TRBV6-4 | TGTGCCAGCAGTGACTCGATGGGGACGGCGAGTGGCTATGGCTACACCTTC | CASSDSMGTASGYGYTF
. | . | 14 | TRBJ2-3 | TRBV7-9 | TGTGCCACCCCGGACCGCGCTAGCACAGATACGCAGTATTTT | CATPDRASTDTQYF
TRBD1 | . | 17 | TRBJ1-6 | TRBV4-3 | TGCGCCAGCAGCCAACATAGAGGACAGGGTGATAATTCACCCCTCCACTTT | CASSQHRGQGDNSPLHF
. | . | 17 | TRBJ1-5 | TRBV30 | TGTGCCTGGGCGGGAGGACAGCTTTCTAATAGCAATCAGCCCCAGCATTTT | CAWAGGQLSNSNQPQHF
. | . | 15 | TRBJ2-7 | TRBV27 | TGTGCCAGCAGTTTATACTCCGCAGGGGCCTACGAGCAGTACTTC | CASSLYSAGAYEQYF
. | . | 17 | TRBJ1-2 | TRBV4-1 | TGCGCCAGCAGCCAAGGGAGTTTAGGCAGGGGAGAGGATGGCTACACCTTC | CASSQGSLGRGEDGYTF
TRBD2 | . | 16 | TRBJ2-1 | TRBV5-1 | TGCGCCAGCAGCTTGGAGCCAGCGGGGGTCTACAATGAGCAGTTCTTC | CASSLEPAGVYNEQFF
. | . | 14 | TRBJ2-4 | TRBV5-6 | TGTGCCAGCAGCCTGGATCTGGATGGCCACATTCAGTACTTC | CASSLDLDGHIQYF
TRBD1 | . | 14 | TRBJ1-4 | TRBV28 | TGTGCCAGCAGGCCACAGGGGGCGTCGGAAAAACTGTTTTTT | CASRPQGASEKLFF
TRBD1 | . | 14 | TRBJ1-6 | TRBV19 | TGTGCCAGTAGTCTTACAGGGGGTAATTCACCCCTCCACTTT | CASSLTGGNSPLHF
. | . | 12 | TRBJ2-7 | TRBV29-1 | TGCAGCGTTCGGGACTTAACCTACGAGCAGTACTTC | CSVRDLTYEQYF
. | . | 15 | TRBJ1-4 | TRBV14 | TGTGCCAGCAGCACCCCAGGGATGATTAATGAAAAACTGTTTTTT | CASSTPGMINEKLFF
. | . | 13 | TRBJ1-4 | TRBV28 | TGTGCCAGCAGTGGGAACGGGGAGGGAAAACTGTTTTTT | CASSGNGEGKLFF
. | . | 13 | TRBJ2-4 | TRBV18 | TGTGCCAGCTCACCACCAGGCCAGAACATTCAGTACTTC | CASSPPGQNIQYF
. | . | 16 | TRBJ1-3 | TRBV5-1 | TGCGCCAGCAGCTTGCGTCCAGGGGCTGGTGGAAACACCATATATTTT | CASSLRPGAGGNTIYF
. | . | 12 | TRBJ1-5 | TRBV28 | TGTGCCAGCAGTTGGACATCGCCGCCCCAGCATTTT | CASSWTSPPQHF
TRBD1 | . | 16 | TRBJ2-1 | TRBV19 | TGTGCCAGTAGAAAAGGGGACAGCTTAGGTGGGAATGAGCAGTTCTTC | CASRKGDSLGGNEQFF
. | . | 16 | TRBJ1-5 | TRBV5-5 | TGTGCCAGCAGCTTGGGTTATAGGACCGAGGTCCAGCCCCAGCATTTT | CASSLGYRTEVQPQHF
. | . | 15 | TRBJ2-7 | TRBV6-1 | TGTGCCAGCAATAGACTCGGGACCATGGACTACGAGCAGTACTTC | CASNRLGTMDYEQYF
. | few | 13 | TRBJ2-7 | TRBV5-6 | TGTGCCAGCAGCTTTCAGGCTTCCTACGAGCAGTACTTC | CASSFQASYEQYF
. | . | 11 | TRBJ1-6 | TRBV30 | TGTGCCTGGAGTGTAGAGTCACCCCTCCACTTT | CAWSVESPLHF
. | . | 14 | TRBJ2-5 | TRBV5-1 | TGCGCCAGCAGCTTGGCACGGGATTTGGAGACCCAGTACTTC | CASSLARDLETQYF
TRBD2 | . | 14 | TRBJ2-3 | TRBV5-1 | TGCGCCAGCAGCTTCTCAGGGAGGGCAGATACGCAGTATTTT | CASSFSGRADTQYF
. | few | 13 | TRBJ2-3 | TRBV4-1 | TGCGCCAGCAGCCAAACTAGCACAGATACGCAGTATTTT | CASSQTSTDTQYF
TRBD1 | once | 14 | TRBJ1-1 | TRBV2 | TGTGCCAGCAGCCGGGACAGGGGTCCCACTGAAGCTTTCTTT | CASSRDRGPTEAFF
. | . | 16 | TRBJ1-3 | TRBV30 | TGTGCCTGGAGTCTTACGGGGGGCGCGTCTGGAAACACCATATATTTT | CAWSLTGGASGNTIYF
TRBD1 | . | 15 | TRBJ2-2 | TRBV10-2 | TGCGCCAGCAGAGGGACAGGGAGCAGCACCGGGGAGCTGTTTTTT | CASRGTGSSTGELFF
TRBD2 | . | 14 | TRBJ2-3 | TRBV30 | TGTGCCTGGGTTCTAGCGGGGGGAACAGATACGCAGTATTTT | CAWVLAGGTDTQYF
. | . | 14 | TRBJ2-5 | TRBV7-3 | TGTGCCAGCAGCCCGATCGGGAACCAAGAGACCCAGTACTTC | CASSPIGNQETQYF
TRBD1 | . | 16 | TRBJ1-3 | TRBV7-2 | TGTGCCAGCAGACCAATACAGGGGGCTTACGGAAACACCATATATTTT | CASRPIQGAYGNTIYF
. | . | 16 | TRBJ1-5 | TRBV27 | TGTGCCAGCAGTTTTTCCGGGGGAGTAAGCAATCAGCCCCAGCATTTT | CASSFSGGVSNQPQHF
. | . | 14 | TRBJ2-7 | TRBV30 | TGTGCCTGGACCCAGGGAGCTAGTTCTCACGAGCAGTACTTC | CAWTQGASSHEQYF
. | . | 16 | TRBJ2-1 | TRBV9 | TGTGCCAGCAGCGTAAGGCCCCTGCGCTCCTACAATGAGCAGTTCTTC | CASSVRPLRSYNEQFF
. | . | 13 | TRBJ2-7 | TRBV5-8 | TGTGCCAGCAGCTTGTGGACCGAGAAGCAGCAGTACTTC | CASSLWTEKQQYF
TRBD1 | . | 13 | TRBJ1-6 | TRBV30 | TGTGCCTGGAGGGACAGGGTTGGTTCACCCCTCCACTTT | CAWRDRVGSPLHF
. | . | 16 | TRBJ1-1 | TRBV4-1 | TGCGCCAGCCGCCCCTTAGAGAGGGGCCGGAACACTGAAGCTTTCTTT | CASRPLERGRNTEAFF
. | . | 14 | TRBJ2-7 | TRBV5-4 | TGTGCCAGCACCATTGGGGGGACGCGCGGGGAGCAGTACTTC | CASTIGGTRGEQYF
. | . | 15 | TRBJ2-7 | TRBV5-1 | TGCGCCAGCAGCTTGGCGGCGGGGTGGTTCTACGAGCAGTACTTC | CASSLAAGWFYEQYF
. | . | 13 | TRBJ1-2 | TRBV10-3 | TGTGCCATCAGTGAGTCGAGTGGAAGGGGCTACACCTTC | CAISESSGRGYTF
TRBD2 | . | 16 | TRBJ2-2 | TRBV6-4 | TGTGCCAGCAAACCTAGCGGGGGGTCGAACACCGGGGAGCTGTTTTTT | CASKPSGGSNTGELFF
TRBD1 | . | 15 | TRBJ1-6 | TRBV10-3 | TGTGCCATCACCCCGGGACAGGAATCGAATTCACCCCTCCACTTT | CAITPGQESNSPLHF
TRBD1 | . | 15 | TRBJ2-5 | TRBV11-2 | TGTGCCAGCAGCCCGGGACAGGGAGGTGAAGAGACCCAGTACTTC | CASSPGQGGEETQYF
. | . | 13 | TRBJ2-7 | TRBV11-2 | TGTGCCAGCAGAGATGGACGGTCCTACGAGCAGTACTTC | CASRDGRSYEQYF
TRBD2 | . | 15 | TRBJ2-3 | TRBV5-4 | TGTGCCAGCAGCTTGGCGGGAGGCCACACAGATACGCAGTATTTT | CASSLAGGHTDTQYF
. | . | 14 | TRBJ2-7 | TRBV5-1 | TGCGCCAGCAGCATGGCCTCCTTCCTCTACGAGCAGTACTTC | CASSMASFLYEQYF
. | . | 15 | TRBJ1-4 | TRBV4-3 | TGCGCCAGCAGCCAAGCCGCCAGAGGTAATGAAAAACTGTTTTTT | CASSQAARGNEKLFF
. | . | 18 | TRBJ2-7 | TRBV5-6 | TGTGCCAGCAGCTTGAGATGGGGGCTAGCGAGAAATAGCTACGAGCAGTACTTC | CASSLRWGLARNSYEQYF
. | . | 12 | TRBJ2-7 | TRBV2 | TGTGCCAGCACGGGGGACAGCTACGAGCAGTACTTC | CASTGDSYEQYF
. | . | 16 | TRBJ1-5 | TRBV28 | TGTGCCAGCAGTTTATTCGTCCCGCAGGGCAATCAGCCCCAGCATTTT | CASSLFVPQGNQPQHF
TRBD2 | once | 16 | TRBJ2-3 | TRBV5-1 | TGCGCCAGCAGCTTCGGGACTAGCGGGAGCATCGATACGCAGTATTTT | CASSFGTSGSIDTQYF
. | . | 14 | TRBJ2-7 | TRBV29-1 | TGCAGCGTTGAACCCGACGGCCGATCCTACGAGCAGTACTTC | CSVEPDGRSYEQYF
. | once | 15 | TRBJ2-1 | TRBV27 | TGTGCCAGCAGTTTTGGGTCGGAACCATACAATGAGCAGTTCTTC | CASSFGSEPYNEQFF
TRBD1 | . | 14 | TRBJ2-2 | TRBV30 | TGTGCCACAGGACAGGGGTTAAACACCGGGGAGCTGTTTTTT | CATGQGLNTGELFF
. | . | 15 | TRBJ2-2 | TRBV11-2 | TGTGCCAGCAGCTTGTTAACCTTAGGCGCCGGGGAGCTGTTTTTT | CASSLLTLGAGELFF
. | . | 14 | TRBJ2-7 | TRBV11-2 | TGTGCCAGCAGCTTAGCCTTAGTAAACTACGAGCAGTACTTC | CASSLALVNYEQYF
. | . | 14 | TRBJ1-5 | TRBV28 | TGTGCCAGCAGAGATACAGCGCCCAATCAGCCCCAGCATTTT | CASRDTAPNQPQHF
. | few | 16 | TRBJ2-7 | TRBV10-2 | TGCGCCAGCAGTGAGGTAACACGGGGTGACACCTACGAGCAGTACTTC | CASSEVTRGDTYEQYF